Shown below are 32 T cell receptor beta chains from a single sample sequenced in a study of cytomegalovirus exposure and HLA in healthy donors. Primers: 60 Vbeta forward and 13 Jbeta reverse. The assay was immunoSEQ multiplex PCR, and TCRdb's table has in-frame clones only and misses some. In the table there are under 150,000 clones, about 72% of which are singletons. The sequencing input was PBMCs. All receptors come from a man between 40 and 49 years old in good health and CMV-seronegative.

The chain is built from TRBV9 and TRBJ2-3; tentatively, D is TRBD2 (6 bases). With 0 bases removed from V and 4 bases from J, the gap between germline ends came to 12 bases. The CDR3 consists of 15 residues. CDR1 is SGDLS, CDR2 YYNGEE, per germline. The CDR3 loop reads CASSVAGVDSDTQYF. As DNA, the CDR3 is TGTGCCAGCAGCGTAGCGGGGGTCGACTCAGATACGCAGTATTTT.

This clone appeared once. The chain couples TRBV11-1 to TRBJ1-6, with 7 bases fitting TRBD1. CDR3 length equals 15 residues. Germline assignment: CDR1 SGHAT and CDR2 FQDESV (reference sequence). V lost 1 base to trimming and J lost 5 bases; unmatched junction nucleotides: 2. The CDR3 DNA follows: TGTGCCAGCAGCTTAGAGGGGACAGATAATTCACCCCTCCACTTT. Protein sequence: CASSLEGTDNSPLHF. Variable domain in full (rest from reference TRBV11-1 and TRBJ1-6): EAEVAQSPRYKITEKSQAVAFWCDPISGHATLYWYRQILGQGPELLVQFQDESVVDDSQLPKDRFSAERLKGVDSTLKIQPAELGDSAMYLCASSLEGTDNSPLHFGNGTRLTVT.

This clone was observed once. This chain links TRBV4-1 with TRBJ2-6; TRBD2 might be the D (6 bases). CDR3 length equals 17 residues. The V gene's germline CDR1 is MGHRA and CDR2 YSYEKL. V lost 4 bases and J 0 bases, leaving 13 bases between the germline ends. DNA for the CDR3: TGCGCCAGCAGCCGCGCGGGACGTCTCTCTGGGGCCAACGTCCTGACTTTC. It translates to CASSRAGRLSGANVLTF.

This chain uses TRBV9 with TRBJ2-5, with 10 bases aligning to TRBD1. This CDR3 comprises 19 residues. The germline CDR1 and CDR2 sequences are SGDLS and YYNGEE. J lost 4 bases, V lost 0 bases, and 15 bases had no gene match. CDR3 sequence (DNA): TGTGCCAGCAGCGTAGCCGGGGGGGGACGGGACAGGGGCACAGAGACCCAGTACTTC. This gives the protein CASSVAGGGRDRGTETQYF.

This clone was picked up one time. The chain couples TRBV30 to TRBJ2-7; a weak D match, TRBD2 (6 bases). V gave up 4 bases and J gave up 6 bases, with 13 bases separating them. CDR1 and CDR2 from the germline V gene are GTSNPN and SVGIG (reference sequence). The CDR3 sequence is 12 residues long. This chain's CDR3 is CAWNPGGREQYF. For the CDR3, the DNA is TGTGCCTGGAACCCCGGAGGGCGCGAGCAGTACTTC.

The V and J genes are TRBV5-1 and TRBJ1-5; D gene uncertain. V lost 4 bases to trimming and J lost 6 bases, with 14 bases between them. Looked up from germline, CDR1 is SGHRS and CDR2 is YFSETQ. The CDR3 spans 14 residues. The CDR3 is CASSPRGLGQPQHF. DNA for the CDR3: TGCGCCAGCAGCCCTCGGGGTTTGGGTCAGCCCCAGCATTTT.

The V gene is TRBV9, the J gene TRBJ2-5; TRBD2 might be the D (5 bases). V was trimmed by 0 bases and J by 2 bases, leaving 8 bases between them. Germline assignment: CDR1 SGDLS and CDR2 YYNGEE. This CDR3 region has 14 residues. The CDR3 loop is CASSVVGSQETQYF. The CDR3, as DNA: TGTGCCAGCAGCGTAGTAGGGAGTCAAGAGACCCAGTACTTC.

The rearrangement uses TRBV5-1 and TRBJ2-7; 9 nucleotides align to TRBD1. The V gene end was trimmed by 5 bases and the J gene end by 3 bases; junction bases not matched to a gene: 9. Germline values: CDR1 SGHRS, CDR2 YFSETQ. The CDR3 sequence is 15 residues long. For the CDR3, the DNA is TGCGCCAGCAGTCTTACCGGGACAGGGATCTACGAGCAGTACTTC. This translates into CASSLTGTGIYEQYF.

CDR3 nucleotide sequence: TGTGCCAGCATCGTCGGCGGCGATGAGCAGTTCTTC. This encodes CASIVGGDEQFF. This chain connects TRBV7-9 to TRBJ2-1; D not certain. The CDR3 contains 12 residues. Trimming took off 7 bases at V and 8 bases at J, with 12 bases between the two ends. CDR1 and CDR2 from the germline V gene are SEHNR and FQNEAQ (reference sequence).

This clone was observed a single time. This chain links TRBV9 with TRBJ2-7, with D possibly TRBD1 on 6 matching bases. CDR3 length: 16 residues. V was cut by 0 bases and J by 4 bases, with 17 bases left in between. CDR1 and CDR2 (germline): SGDLS, YYNGEE. The CDR3 nucleotides read TGTGCCAGCAGCGTAGGGCGGTTGGACAGATTTTACGAGCAGTACTTC. Encoded protein: CASSVGRLDRFYEQYF.

As regards this clone: This same CDR3 is encoded by further DNA sequences in the sample. The chain employs TRBV29-1 and TRBJ1-1; 7 nucleotides align to TRBD1. V gave up 6 bases and J gave up 1 base; unmatched junction bases: 5. This CDR3 contains 13 residues. Germline CDR1 reads SQVTM; CDR2 reads ANQGSEA. Here the CDR3 reads CSVRTGGNTEAFF. CDR3 nucleotide sequence: TGCAGCGTCCGGACAGGTGGGAACACTGAAGCTTTCTTT.

CDR3: CASSLSGQGWGQPQHF. CDR3 DNA: TGTGCCAGCAGTTTATCGGGACAGGGTTGGGGTCAGCCCCAGCATTTT. The chain carries TRBV27 and TRBJ1-5, with 9 bases fitting TRBD1. The J segment lost 6 bases and the V segment lost 0 bases, leaving 6 bases of the junction unmatched. CDR1 and CDR2 from the germline V gene are MNHEY and SMNVEV (reference sequence). The CDR3 extends over 16 amino acids.

V is TRBV5-6 and J is TRBJ2-5; 7 nucleotides match TRBD1. Losses at the gene ends were 1 base for V and 2 bases for J; bases not matched to a gene: 5. The CDR3 contains 15 residues. In germline, CDR1 is SGHDT, CDR2 YYEEEE. The CDR3, as DNA: TGTGCCAGCAGCTTGAAGACAGGGCCACAAGAGACCCAGTACTTC. Translation: CASSLKTGPQETQYF.

The gene calls are TRBV19 and TRBJ2-7; 11 bases match TRBD1. V was pared by 3 bases and J by 3 bases, with 7 bases of the junction left unmatched. Germline CDR1 LNHDA, CDR2 SQIVND (reference sequence). The CDR3 consists of 16 residues. The CDR3 protein is CASSIQGQGVFYEQYF. CDR3 DNA: TGTGCCAGTAGTATCCAGGGACAGGGGGTTTTCTACGAGCAGTACTTC. Full variable domain (outside the CDR3, taken from reference TRBV19 and TRBJ2-7): DGGITQSPKYLFRKEGQNVTLSCEQNLNHDAMYWYRQDPGQGLRLIYYSQIVNDFQKGDIAEGYSVSREKKESFPLTVTSAQKNPTAFYLCASSIQGQGVFYEQYFGPGTRLTVT.

This chain joins TRBV19 and TRBJ2-3, with TRBD2 matching over 12 bases. J gave up 4 bases and V 6 bases, and 5 bases lay outside the gene matches. The germline CDR1 and CDR2 sequences are LNHDA and SQIVND (reference sequence). The CDR3 extends over 15 amino acids. CDR3 region: CASSRTSGNSDTQYF. The DNA of the CDR3 is TGTGCCAGTAGCCGGACTAGCGGGAATTCAGATACGCAGTATTTT.

This rearrangement joins TRBV19 to TRBJ1-2; D unresolved. This CDR3 has 13 amino acids. V lost 4 bases, J lost 4 bases, and 10 bases lay in between. Germline values: CDR1 LNHDA, CDR2 SQIVND (reference sequence). CDR3 region: CASSNAYSYGYTF. For the CDR3, the DNA is TGTGCCAGTAGTAACGCCTACAGCTATGGCTACACCTTC. Supplemented by reference TRBV19 and TRBJ1-2, the full variable domain reads DGGITQSPKYLFRKEGQNVTLSCEQNLNHDAMYWYRQDPGQGLRLIYYSQIVNDFQKGDIAEGYSVSREKKESFPLTVTSAQKNPTAFYLCASSNAYSYGYTFGSGTRLTVV.

This sequence joins TRBV6-5 and TRBJ2-7; 9 bases fit TRBD1. The CDR3 has 16 amino acids. The trim removed 0 bases at V and 5 bases at J, leaving 8 bases unmatched. CDR1 and CDR2 from the germline V gene are MNHEY and SVGAGI. The CDR3 nucleotides read TGTGCCAGCAGTTACTCCCAGGGACAGGGAATCAACGAGCAGTACTTC. Translation gives CASSYSQGQGINEQYF.

V gene TRBV2 combines with J gene TRBJ1-4; weak D call: TRBD1 (5 bases). V was trimmed by 5 bases and J by 0 bases, leaving 16 bases between them. CDR1 is SNHLY and CDR2 is FYNNEI in the germline V gene. This CDR3 is 17 amino acids long. The CDR3 nucleotides read TGTGCCAGCAGTCAAAACCGGGGGTGGGCAACTAATGAAAAACTGTTTTTT. The encoded protein is CASSQNRGWATNEKLFF.

This chain connects TRBV19 to TRBJ2-7; D unclear. V was trimmed by 5 bases and J by 0 bases, leaving 17 bases between them. In germline, CDR1 is LNHDA, CDR2 SQIVND (reference sequence). The CDR3 loop spans 16 amino acids. Here the CDR3 reads CASSRSLTQGSYEQYF. The DNA for the CDR3 is TGTGCCAGTAGTCGGTCCTTGACTCAAGGCTCCTACGAGCAGTACTTC.

The J gene is TRBJ1-5, the V gene TRBV2; 7 nucleotides align to TRBD1. The CDR3 is 14 residues long. Trimming cost V 1 base and J 9 bases; bases outside gene matches: 6. From germline, CDR1 is SNHLY and CDR2 FYNNEI. In DNA, the CDR3 is TGTGCCAGCAGTGAAGGGACAGGAGTCCTGCCCCAGCATTTT. Its protein product is CASSEGTGVLPQHF.

The gene calls are TRBV5-1 and TRBJ2-6; D is uncertain. CDR1 and CDR2 from the germline V gene are SGHRS and YFSETQ. This CDR3 is 15 amino acids long. Trimming left V 4 bases short and J 4 bases short, with 12 bases between. This chain's CDR3 is CASSPSWSGANVLTF. In nucleotides, the CDR3 is TGCGCCAGCAGCCCCAGTTGGTCCGGGGCCAACGTCCTGACTTTC. Full variable domain (outside the CDR3, taken from reference TRBV5-1 and TRBJ2-6): KAGVTQTPRYLIKTRGQQVTLSCSPISGHRSVSWYQQTPGQGLQFLFEYFSETQRNKGNFPGRFSGRQFSNSRSEMNVSTLELGDSALYLCASSPSWSGANVLTFGAGSRLTVL.

The CDR3 sequence is CASSLDRVRFSTNEKLFF. In DNA, the CDR3 is TGTGCCAGCAGCTTGGACAGGGTTAGGTTTTCAACTAATGAAAAACTGTTTTTT. The chain recombines TRBV7-9 with TRBJ1-4; 8 bases match TRBD1. In germline, CDR1 is SEHNR, CDR2 FQNEAQ (reference sequence). This CDR3 has 18 residues. The V and J ends lost 3 bases and 0 bases, in that order; junction bases with no gene match: 9.

The chain employs TRBV6-6 and TRBJ2-5; 7 bases match TRBD2. The DNA end is more similar to TRBJ2-7, so the J call may be wrong. Germline CDR1 and CDR2: MNHNY and SVGAGI (reference sequence). The CDR3 length is 15 residues. CDR3 sequence (DNA): TGTGCCAGCAGTTCACCGGGAGGTTCCCTCTACGAGCAGTACTTC. Translation gives CASSSPGGSLYEQYF.

V and J are TRBV20-1 and TRBJ2-7; D is ambiguous. Per germline, CDR1 DFQATT and CDR2 SNEGSKA (reference sequence). The CDR3 is 9 amino acids. Between the trimmed V and J ends, which lost 8 bases and 5 bases, there was a span of 7 bases. This CDR3 reads CSLGHEQYF. For the CDR3, the DNA is TGCAGTTTGGGCCACGAGCAGTACTTC.

V gene TRBV4-2 combines with J gene TRBJ2-1, with 9 nucleotides matching TRBD2. Germline trimming cut 4 bases from V and 0 bases from J; bases unmatched to any gene: 7. This CDR3 contains 17 residues. Germline CDR1 is LGHNA and CDR2 is YNFKEQ. CDR3 sequence (DNA): TGTGCCAGCAGCCTTCAGGGCGGGGGGGCCTCCTACAATGAGCAGTTCTTC. It is translated as CASSLQGGGASYNEQFF.

The genes are TRBV5-1 and TRBJ2-5; 11 bases align to TRBD1. The CDR3 contains 18 residues. Germline V gene data show CDR1 as SGHRS and CDR2 as YFSETQ. The V segment lost 4 bases and the J segment 5 bases; nucleotides outside the gene matches: 16. The CDR3 nucleotides are TGCGCCAGCAGCCTCAGGACAGGGGGCGCGGCTGCTAGGGAGACCCAGTACTTC. Translating it yields CASSLRTGGAAARETQYF.

This clone was counted once. The chain employs TRBV7-9 and TRBJ2-7, with 7 bases matching TRBD2. The CDR3 has 14 amino acids. Germline values: CDR1 SEHNR, CDR2 FQNEAQ (reference sequence). The V gene end was trimmed by 3 bases and the J gene end by 5 bases; junction bases not matched to a gene: 7. The chain's CDR3 is CASSFLGGKNEQYF. The CDR3 DNA reads TGTGCCAGCAGCTTCCTCGGGGGGAAAAACGAGCAGTACTTC.

This clone showed up just once. The rearrangement joins TRBV9 to TRBJ2-3; possibly TRBD1 for D (6 bases). This CDR3 is 14 amino acids long. Trimming left V 4 bases short and J 4 bases short, with 13 bases between. Germline values: CDR1 SGDLS, CDR2 YYNGEE. CDR3 nucleotide sequence: TGTGCCAGCAGCTATACAGGGTTGGCAGATACGCAGTATTTT. It translates to CASSYTGLADTQYF.

The chain employs TRBV9 and TRBJ2-4; 8 positions agree with TRBD1. CDR1 and CDR2 from the germline V gene are SGDLS and YYNGEE. The V segment lost 0 bases and the J segment 2 bases; nucleotides outside the gene matches: 7. CDR3 length: 17 amino acids. The CDR3 region is CASSVGPYRGSKNIQYF. Written as DNA, the CDR3 is TGTGCCAGCAGCGTAGGCCCCTACAGGGGGTCCAAAAACATTCAGTACTTC.

V is TRBV30 and J is TRBJ2-1; 8 bases are a match to TRBD2. This CDR3 contains 12 residues. V lost 1 base, J lost 12 bases, and 5 bases stayed unmatched. The germline gives CDR1 GTSNPN, CDR2 SVGIG (reference sequence). For the CDR3, the DNA is TGTGCCTGGAGTGGGGACGGGAGGGTGCAGTTCTTC. Its translation is CAWSGDGRVQFF.

The rearrangement joins TRBV4-3 to TRBJ2-3, with 10 bases identical to TRBD1. Germline CDR1 and CDR2: LGHNA and YSLEER. V gave up 0 bases and J gave up 6 bases; unmatched junction bases: 3. The CDR3 contains 15 residues. The CDR3 is CASSQDGTGDDTQYF. The CDR3 DNA follows: TGCGCCAGCAGCCAAGATGGGACAGGGGACGATACGCAGTATTTT.

The genes are TRBV5-1 and TRBJ2-7; 10 nucleotides match TRBD1. V dropped 4 bases and J dropped 2; count of bases not matched to a gene: 6. The CDR3 totals 15 residues. Germline V gene data show CDR1 as SGHRS and CDR2 as YFSETQ. CDR3 sequence: CASSGSGQGAYEQYF. The CDR3 DNA sequence: TGCGCCAGCAGCGGGTCCGGACAGGGGGCCTACGAGCAGTACTTC.